Presented here are 17 T cell receptor beta chains from one specimen sequenced in a study of blood T cell repertoires in COVID-19. Assay used: immunoSEQ multiplex PCR; TCRdb lists only in-frame clones, some missing. The sample shows about 210,000 clones, under 90% of them seen only once. The sequenced sample consisted of peripheral blood. The receptors here all came from a woman in her thirties or forties with active or convalescent COVID-19.

The rearrangement links TRBV6-5 to TRBJ1-1; no reliable D call. The CDR3 has 13 residues. Trimming took off 6 bases at V and 10 bases at J, with 18 bases between the two ends. CDR1 and CDR2 from the germline V gene are MNHEY and SVGAGI. The CDR3 reads CASSHGEERSAFF. In DNA form, the CDR3 reads TGTGCCAGCAGCCATGGGGAAGAGCGGTCAGCTTTCTTT.

The V call is TRBV12-3 or TRBV12-4, the J call TRBJ2-5; D gene unclear. V lost 5 bases to trimming and J lost 5 bases, with 3 bases between them. CDR3 length equals 10 residues. CDR3 loop: CASSLETQYF. In DNA, the CDR3 is TGTGCCAGCAGTCTGGAGACCCAGTACTTC.

The chain combines TRBV7-9 with TRBJ2-7, with 8 bases identical to TRBD1. With V trimmed by 3 bases and J by 0 bases, 1 base remained unmatched. This CDR3 has 14 residues. CDR1 is SEHNR, CDR2 FQNEAQ, per germline (reference sequence). The DNA of the CDR3 is TGTGCCAGCAGCTTGGACAGGGCCTCCTACGAGCAGTACTTC. Amino acids: CASSLDRASYEQYF.

The chain combines TRBV12-3 or TRBV12-4 with TRBJ1-5; D is perhaps TRBD1 (6 bases). This CDR3 is 13 amino acids long. The germline V and J ends were trimmed by 1 base and 7 bases, with 8 bases remaining between them. The CDR3: CASSLDRVQPQHF. CDR3 in DNA: TGTGCCAGCAGTTTAGACAGGGTGCAGCCCCAGCATTTT.

This clone was seen more than once but under ten times. This chain links TRBV25-1 with TRBJ2-7; 7 bases map to TRBD1. CDR1 MGHDK and CDR2 SYGVNS come from the germline V gene. The CDR3 covers 15 residues. The trim removed 8 bases at V and 4 bases at J, leaving 14 bases unmatched. CDR3 coding DNA: TGTGCCAGCCAACACGGACAGGATTCCTTGTACGAGCAGTACTTC. Translation gives CASQHGQDSLYEQYF.

This clone was counted between two and nine times. The rearrangement links TRBV9 to TRBJ2-4; 7 nucleotides align to TRBD1. CDR1 is SGDLS and CDR2 is YYNGEE in the germline V gene. The length of the CDR3 is 14 residues. Trimming at V came to 2 bases and at J to 7 bases, leaving 6 bases not matched to a gene. CDR3 protein: CASSVGTAENIQYF. For the CDR3, the DNA is TGTGCCAGCAGCGTCGGGACAGCGGAGAACATTCAGTACTTC.

The V gene is TRBV19, the J gene TRBJ1-5; tentatively, D is TRBD1 (5 bases). This CDR3 comprises 16 residues. Germline-derived CDR1 and CDR2 are LNHDA and SQIVND (reference sequence). Deletions cut 3 bases from V and 3 bases from J, with 15 bases between. Written as DNA, the CDR3 is TGTGCCAGTAGTATCCCCACTCGACAGCCCAATCAGCCCCAGCATTTT. It translates to CASSIPTRQPNQPQHF.

This clone was seen just once. V usage is TRBV6-1 and J usage is TRBJ2-7, with D possibly TRBD2 on 6 matching bases. Trimming cost V 1 base and J 2 bases, with 9 bases left between them. Germline V lookup: CDR1 MNHNS, CDR2 SASEGT. The CDR3 contains 14 residues. The CDR3 reads CASSEGGLTYEQYF. CDR3 nucleotide sequence: TGTGCCAGCAGTGAAGGGGGACTGACCTACGAGCAGTACTTC.

The gene calls are TRBV5-8 and TRBJ2-5; possibly TRBD1 for D (6 bases). The germline V and J ends were trimmed by 1 base and 5 bases, with 12 bases remaining between them. The germline gives CDR1 SGHTS, CDR2 YDEGEE. This CDR3 region has 14 residues. CDR3 coding DNA: TGTGCCAGCAGCTTGTTGCAGGGGTGGGAGACCCAGTACTTC. This encodes CASSLLQGWETQYF.

The chain combines TRBV5-4 with TRBJ2-3, with D possibly matching TRBD2 (5 bases). The germline V and J ends were trimmed by 2 bases and 0 bases, with 7 bases remaining between them. Germline V gene data show CDR1 as SGHNT and CDR2 as YYREEE (reference sequence). The CDR3 length is 14 residues. Here the CDR3 reads CASSFDYSTDTQYF. The CDR3 DNA reads TGTGCCAGCAGCTTCGACTACAGCACAGATACGCAGTATTTT.

The J gene is TRBJ2-1, the V gene TRBV10-3; 12 bases line up with TRBD1. This CDR3 comprises 15 residues. The germline gives CDR1 ENHRY, CDR2 SYGVKD. J was trimmed by 8 bases and V by 5 bases; bases with no gene match: 7. CDR3 sequence: CAISRGTGGSDEQFF. CDR3 in DNA: TGTGCCATCAGTAGAGGGACAGGGGGCTCTGATGAGCAGTTCTTC.

V is TRBV19 and J is TRBJ2-7; D might be TRBD1 (6 bases). The CDR3 contains 14 residues. V was cut by 6 bases and J by 1 base, with 13 bases left in between. Germline V gene lookup returns CDR1 LNHDA and CDR2 SQIVND (reference sequence). In nucleotides, the CDR3 is TGTGCCAGTAGCACTGACAGGTCGTCCTACGAGCAGTACTTC. Amino acids: CASSTDRSSYEQYF.

This clone was seen a single time. This chain links TRBV3-1 (or the pseudogene TRBV3-2) with TRBJ2-1, with a possible D match to TRBD2 (5 bases). Germline CDR1 LGHDT, CDR2 YNNKEL (reference sequence). Trimming removed 7 bases at V and 9 bases at J, with 19 bases between. The CDR3 covers 14 residues. Here the CDR3 reads CASTPQTMDAEQFF. The CDR3 DNA follows: TGTGCCAGCACCCCCCAGACTATGGACGCTGAGCAGTTCTTC.

The V gene is TRBV7-6, the J gene TRBJ2-7; 9 nucleotides match TRBD1. Germline assignment: CDR1 SGHVS and CDR2 FNYEAQ. V was pared by 2 bases and J by 2 bases, with 4 bases of the junction left unmatched. The CDR3 totals 15 residues. Here the CDR3 reads CASSLSGQGTYEQYF. In DNA, the CDR3 is TGTGCCAGCAGCTTATCGGGACAGGGTACCTACGAGCAGTACTTC.

The chain combines TRBV3-1 (or the pseudogene TRBV3-2) with TRBJ1-2; 11 nucleotides align to TRBD1. The CDR3 has 14 residues. V was clipped by 8 bases and J by 5 bases; unmatched bases: 7. CDR1 is LGHDT and CDR2 is YNNKEL in the germline V gene (reference sequence). Here the CDR3 DNA reads TGTGCCAGCGGGGACAGGGGGGTCGGGTATGGCTACACCTTC. It yields the protein CASGDRGVGYGYTF.

There are a few counts of this clone. The genes are TRBV30 and TRBJ1-3, with a possible D match to TRBD1 (6 bases). CDR3 length equals 14 residues. The V end was cut by 5 bases, the J end by 4 bases, with 15 bases between. CDR1 is GTSNPN and CDR2 is SVGIG in the germline V gene (reference sequence). The CDR3 region is CAWLTRGTGNTIYF. In DNA, the CDR3 is TGTGCCTGGCTTACGAGAGGGACAGGAAACACCATATATTTT.

The chain employs TRBV5-1 and TRBJ1-1, with 9 bases lining up with TRBD1. J gave up 0 bases and V 7 bases, and 10 bases lay outside the gene matches. The CDR3 extends over 16 amino acids. Germline CDR1 and CDR2: SGHRS and YFSETQ. The CDR3 here is CASRRGTGSLNTEAFF. CDR3 coding DNA: TGCGCCAGCCGGCGGGGGACAGGGTCATTGAACACTGAAGCTTTCTTT. Looking up the rest from reference TRBV5-1 and TRBJ1-1 gives the full variable domain: KAGVTQTPRYLIKTRGQQVTLSCSPISGHRSVSWYQQTPGQGLQFLFEYFSETQRNKGNFPGRFSGRQFSNSRSEMNVSTLELGDSALYLCASRRGTGSLNTEAFFGQGTRLTVV.